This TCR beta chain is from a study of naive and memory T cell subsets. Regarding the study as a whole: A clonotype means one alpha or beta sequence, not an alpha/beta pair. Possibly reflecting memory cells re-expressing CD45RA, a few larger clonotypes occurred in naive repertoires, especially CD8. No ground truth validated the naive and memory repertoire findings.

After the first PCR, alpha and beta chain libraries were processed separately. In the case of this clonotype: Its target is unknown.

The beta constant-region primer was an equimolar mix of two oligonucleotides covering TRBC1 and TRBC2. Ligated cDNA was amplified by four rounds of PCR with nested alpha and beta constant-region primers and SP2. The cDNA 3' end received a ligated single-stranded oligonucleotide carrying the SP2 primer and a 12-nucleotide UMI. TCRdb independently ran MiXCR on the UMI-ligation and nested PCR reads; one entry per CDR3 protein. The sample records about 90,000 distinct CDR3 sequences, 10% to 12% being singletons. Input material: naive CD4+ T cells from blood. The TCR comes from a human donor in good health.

The CDR3 sequence: CASSFRQTLMNTEAFF. The CDR3 region has the DNA TGTGCCAGCAGCTTTAGACAGACCCTGATGAACACTGAAGCTTTCTTT. This rearrangement joins TRBV6-2 or TRBV6-3 to TRBJ1-1, with D maybe TRBD1 (5 bases). CDR1 and CDR2 from the germline V gene are MNHEY and SVGEGT. The CDR3 has 16 amino acids. V was pared by 6 bases and J by 0 bases, with 17 bases between.